This entry lists 10 T cell receptor delta chains sequenced from one sample in a study of gamma-delta chains in newborns, infants, children. TCRdb made new clone calls on the reads using CATT. Here the sample spans 3,500 to 4,500 delta-chain clones, about 15% being singletons. The sample taken for sequencing was blood. The source is a child who was a newborn, infant or young child, either healthy, febrile or measles-vaccinated (not recorded which).

Worth noting for this clone: With only one base between it and a far larger clone, this is likely a read error. The CDR3 coding sequence is TGTGCCCGTGACACCGTAGCCCAACATCGCGCGGGGGGATACGCAAGCTCCTGGGACACCCGACAGATGTTTTTC. Its translation is CARDTVAQHRAGGYASSWDTRQMFF. This rearrangement joins TRDV2 to TRDJ3; 10 bases are a match to TRDD3. TCRdb gives no J gene; it was assigned here by matching the DNA to germline. CDR3 length equals 25 residues. The germline V gene encodes CDR1 GEAIGNYY and CDR2 EKD.

About this clone: This clone may be a read error of a much larger clone one base away. The CDR3 region is CALGDTAPSYVLGDREDTDKLIF. The DNA for the CDR3 is TGTGCTCTTGGGGACACGGCCCCTTCCTACGTACTGGGGGATAGAGAGGACACCGATAAACTCATCTTT. This chain links TRDV1 with TRDJ1; 11 nucleotides match TRDD3. Here the J gene was assigned by germline matching of the DNA, as TCRdb has none. The germline V gene has CDR1 TSWWSYY and CDR2 QGS. The CDR3 has 23 residues. V dropped 3 bases and J dropped 0; count of bases not matched to a gene: 24.

Notes on this clone: The junction shows a germline mismatch at one end, possibly a read error. V and J are TRDV2 and TRDJ1, with 8 nucleotides matching TRDD3. The germline V gene has CDR1 GEAIGNYY and CDR2 EKD. The length of the CDR3 is 19 residues. CDR3 loop: CACDPVLGARLAYTDKPIF. DNA for the CDR3: TGTGCCTGTGACCCAGTACTGGGGGCTCGCTTGGCTTACACCGATAAACCCATCTTT.

Concerning this clone itself: TCRdb's entry gives the protein of a much larger clone, which mismatches this DNA's translation at residue 5, likely from a read error; the protein reported here is translated from the DNA. This specimen includes other DNA sequences encoding the same CDR3. The rearrangement joins TRDV2 to TRDJ2; 9 positions match TRDD3. CDR1 is GEAIGNYY, CDR2 EKD, per germline. This CDR3 has 14 amino acids. The CDR3: CACDILGDTAQLFF. The CDR3 nucleotides are TGCGCCTGTGACATCCTGGGGGATACAGCACAACTCTTCTTT.

This clone occurred a few times. A much larger clonotype is one base distant, so this may be a read error. Other DNA sequences from this sample encode an identical CDR3 as well. The rearrangement uses TRDV2 and TRDJ1, with 10 bases that match TRDD3. The CDR3 sequence is 18 residues long. V trimming: 0 bases; J trimming: 5 bases; junction bases outside the gene matches: 14. In germline, CDR1 is GEAIGNYY, CDR2 EKD. The CDR3 nucleotides read TGTGCCTGTGACACCCTGTCGTTTACTGGGGGATCGGCTGATAAACTCATCTTT. It yields the protein CACDTLSFTGGSADKLIF.

This clone came up a few times. CDR3 sequence (DNA): TGTGCCTGTGACACTCTGGGGGATTTCACCACCGATAAACTCATCTTT. It encodes CACDTLGDFTTDKLIF. The chain has TRDV2 and TRDJ1, with TRDD3 identical over 9 bases. CDR3 size: 16 residues. The ends lost 1 base at V and 1 base at J; junction bases unmatched: 6. CDR1 and CDR2 (germline): GEAIGNYY, EKD.

No J gene call was made, and the V gene is TRDV2; the D call of TRDD3 is as the table states it, not checked on the DNA. The CDR3 has 17 residues. Germline CDR1 and CDR2: GEAIGNYY and EKD. The CDR3 DNA is TGTGCCTATGACGCCAGCACCCTGGGGGAACAAACCGATAAAATCATCTTT. Translating gives CAYDASTLGEQTDKIIF.

This clone was seen more than once but under ten times. This may arise from a read error, as a much more abundant clone is one base away. This chain connects TRDV2 to TRDJ1; 12 bases are shared with TRDD3. Germline V gene data show CDR1 as GEAIGNYY and CDR2 as EKD. The CDR3 length is 14 residues. Here the CDR3 reads CACGTWGIRDKLIF. CDR3 nucleotide sequence: TGTGCCTGTGGCACCTGGGGGATACGCGATAAACTCATCTTT.

In the case of this clone: It is likely a read error: a sequence one base away is far more abundant. This CDR3 is also generated by other DNA sequences in the sample. This chain uses TRDV2 with TRDJ1; 10 bases align to TRDD3. The CDR3 is 21 residues long. Germline CDR1 reads GEAIGNYY; CDR2 reads EKD. Here the CDR3 reads CACDTVIKTGGSNSPTDKLIF. CDR3 bases: TGTGCCTGTGACACGGTAATAAAAACTGGGGGATCGAACAGCCCGACCGACAAACTCATCTTT.

This clone rates as large (0.1 to 1%). The rearrangement links TRDV2 to TRDJ1; weak D call: TRDD3 (6 bases). This CDR3 contains 18 residues. CDR1 and CDR2 from the germline V gene are GEAIGNYY and EKD. Trimming removed 0 bases at V and 7 bases at J, with 26 bases between. This chain's CDR3 is CACDTAEVGVARRAKLIF. CDR3 nucleotide sequence: TGTGCCTGTGACACCGCGGAGGTGGGGGTCGCGAGGCGGGCTAAACTCATCTTT.